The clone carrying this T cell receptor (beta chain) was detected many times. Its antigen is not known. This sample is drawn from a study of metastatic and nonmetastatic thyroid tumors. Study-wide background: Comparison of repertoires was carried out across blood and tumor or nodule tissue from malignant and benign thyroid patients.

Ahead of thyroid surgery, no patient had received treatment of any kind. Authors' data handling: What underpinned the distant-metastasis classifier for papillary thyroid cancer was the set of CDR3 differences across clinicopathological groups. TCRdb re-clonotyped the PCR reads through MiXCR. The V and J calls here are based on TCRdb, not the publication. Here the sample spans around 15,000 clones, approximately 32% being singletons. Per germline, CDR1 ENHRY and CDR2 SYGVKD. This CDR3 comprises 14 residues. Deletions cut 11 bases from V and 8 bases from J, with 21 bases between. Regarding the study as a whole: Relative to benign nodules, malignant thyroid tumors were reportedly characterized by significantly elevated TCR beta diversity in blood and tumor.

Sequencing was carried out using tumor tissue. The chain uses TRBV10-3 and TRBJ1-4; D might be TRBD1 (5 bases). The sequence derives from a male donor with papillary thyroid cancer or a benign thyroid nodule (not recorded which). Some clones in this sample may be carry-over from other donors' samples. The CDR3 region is CAAAGADGDEKLFF. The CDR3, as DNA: TGTGCCGCGGCGGGAGCGGATGGGGACGAAAAACTGTTTTTT.